This T cell receptor beta chain originates from a study of T cell changes during pregnancy in multiple sclerosis. The data were produced by immunoSEQ multiplex PCR, yet TCRdb's version contains in-frame clones alone and is incomplete. The table lists about 50,000 clones, approximately 93% of them singletons, with approximately 0.31% in the top ten. The V end was cut by 1 base, the J end by 9 bases, with 12 bases between. The CDR3 is made up of 13 amino acids. CDR1 and CDR2 from the germline V gene are LGHNA and YSLEER. The source was CD4+ T cells from peripheral blood mononuclear cells, collected in the third trimester of pregnancy. The V call is TRBV4-3, the J call TRBJ1-2; D uncertain. This receptor was identified in a female donor with multiple sclerosis, enrolled in a pregnancy study. The chain's CDR3 is CASSQVRGKRYTF. The CDR3 nucleotides read TGCGCCAGCAGCCAAGTAAGAGGGAAGCGCTACACCTTC.